The table lists the clone carrying this TCR beta chain with a few counts. Its cognate antigen is unknown. The CDR3 length is 16 residues. These data belong to a study of T cells after yellow fever vaccination. Overall study findings and caveats: Post-booster samples contained most primary-vaccination clones (around 95% CD4, 88% CD8).

They built TCR cDNA with 5'RACE template switching, a step that put in a universal primer site and UMIs. Each CDR3 protein gets one entry after TCRdb re-called the 5' RACE reads with MiXCR. The table includes just under 600,000 distinct CDR3 sequences, roughly 13% detected once. This chain uses TRBV21-1 with TRBJ2-1; the table assigns TRBD1, which was not confirmed against the DNA. TRBV21-1 is recorded as a pseudogene. The receptor was derived from a man aged 25-45 years who received the YFV17D yellow fever vaccine. This sample comprised PBMCs, obtained on the day of the yellow fever booster vaccination. The CDR3 protein is CASSISDPRSYNEQFF. CDR3 nucleotide sequence: TGTGCCAGCAGCATCTCAGACCCCCGCTCCTACAATGAGCAGTTCTTC.